The 32 T cell receptor beta chains listed next were all sequenced from one sample in a study of OX40 agonist ivuxolimab in advanced cancers. TCRdb's table, derived via immunoSEQ multiplex PCR, lists solely in-frame clones and lacks some. This repertoire shows around 45,000 clones, about nine tenths found once; its top ten account for 7.8%. This material consisted of CD4+ or CD8+ T cells sorted from blood, taken in a trial of the OX40 agonist ivuxolimab. These receptors all come from an adult with an advanced solid tumor such as melanoma, head and neck, liver or kidney cancer.

J is TRBJ2-3 and V is TRBV7-9, with D possibly matching TRBD1 (6 bases). Trimming left V 3 bases short and J 5 bases short, with 12 bases between. The CDR3 consists of 14 residues. Germline CDR1 and CDR2: SEHNR and FQNEAQ (reference sequence). The CDR3 loop reads CASSFSLGGDTQYF. CDR3 coding DNA: TGTGCCAGCAGCTTCTCCCTAGGGGGAGATACGCAGTATTTT.

The chain has TRBV6-5 and TRBJ2-3, with D perhaps given as TRBD1 or TRBD2 (5 bases each). The CDR3 has 15 residues. V was cut by 6 bases and J by 3 bases, with 16 bases left in between. Per germline, CDR1 MNHEY and CDR2 SVGAGI. CDR3 bases: TGTGCCAGCAGCCGACCCGGGGCCGGTACAGATACGCAGTATTTT. Translating gives CASSRPGAGTDTQYF.

This chain joins TRBV19 and TRBJ2-3; D assignment may be TRBD1 or TRBD2 (6 bases each). This CDR3 contains 17 residues. Germline V gives CDR1 LNHDA, CDR2 SQIVND (reference sequence). The V end was cut by 2 bases, the J end by 0 bases, with 15 bases between. The CDR3 DNA reads TGTGCCAGTAGTATACGGGGGCGTCCCCCTAGCACAGATACGCAGTATTTT. It encodes CASSIRGRPPSTDTQYF.

The V and J genes are TRBV11-3 and TRBJ2-7; D possibly corresponds to TRBD1 (6 bases). The CDR3 length is 14 residues. Trimming cost V 6 bases and J 3 bases, with 15 bases left between them. CDR1 SGHNT and CDR2 YENEEA come from the germline V gene. Here the CDR3 reads CASSQDSLLYEQYF. The CDR3 region has the DNA TGTGCCAGCAGTCAGGACAGCCTCCTCTACGAGCAGTACTTC.

V gene TRBV7-9 combines with J gene TRBJ2-3; D assignment may be TRBD1 or TRBD2 (6 bases each). CDR3 length equals 15 residues. CDR1 and CDR2 (germline): SEHNR, FQNEAQ (reference sequence). Between the trimmed V and J ends, which lost 5 bases and 3 bases, there was a span of 15 bases. The CDR3 loop is CASSDPQGRTDTQYF. CDR3 bases: TGTGCCAGCAGCGACCCTCAGGGGAGGACAGATACGCAGTATTTT.

This clone was detected once. This chain connects TRBV5-6 to TRBJ2-1; TRBD1 agrees at 7 bases. The CDR3 runs to 12 residues. Germline CDR1 SGHDT, CDR2 YYEEEE. Trimming cost V 4 bases and J 9 bases; bases outside gene matches: 4. CDR3 sequence: CASSRTGREQFF. CDR3 DNA sequence: TGTGCCAGCAGCCGGACAGGTCGTGAGCAGTTCTTC.

CDR3 in DNA: TGTGCCAGCAGCCTCCGGGGAGAAGGGACTGAAGCTTTCTTT. Protein: CASSLRGEGTEAFF. V and J are TRBV7-9 and TRBJ1-1; D unclear. CDR1 SEHNR and CDR2 FQNEAQ come from the germline V gene (reference sequence). The CDR3 covers 14 residues. The ends were cut back, 5 bases at V and 5 bases at J, with 15 bases in the middle.

The chain uses TRBV9 and TRBJ1-2; D unresolved. Germline CDR1 and CDR2: SGDLS and YYNGEE. The CDR3 has 12 amino acids. The V end was cut by 3 bases, the J end by 6 bases, with 9 bases between. This CDR3 is CASSADTHGYTF. Here the CDR3 DNA reads TGTGCCAGCAGCGCCGACACCCATGGCTACACCTTC.

V and J are TRBV5-8 and TRBJ2-3; 11 positions match TRBD2. The CDR3 sequence is 15 residues long. Germline CDR1 is SGHTS and CDR2 is YDEGEE. V lost 4 bases, J lost 5 bases, and 6 bases stayed unmatched. The chain's CDR3 is CASSLAGTSGDTQYF. CDR3 bases: TGTGCCAGCAGCCTCGCCGGGACTAGCGGAGATACGCAGTATTTT.

This sequence joins TRBV7-9 and TRBJ2-1; possible D gene TRBD2, 5 bases. V dropped 1 base and J dropped 7 bases, with 11 bases sitting between them. Germline CDR1 and CDR2: SEHNR and FQNEAQ (reference sequence). The CDR3 runs 14 residues. CDR3 sequence: CASSLVVRGNEQFF. The CDR3 DNA reads TGTGCCAGCAGCTTAGTTGTCCGAGGGAATGAGCAGTTCTTC.

The CDR3 nucleotides are TGTGCCAGCAGCAAAGCCGAGACCCAGTACTTC. As protein: CASSKAETQYF. The chain links TRBV21-1 to TRBJ2-5. TRBV21-1 corresponds to a pseudogene. The CDR3 has 11 amino acids.

The chain employs TRBV30 and TRBJ1-2; 10 bases are a match to TRBD1. Per germline, CDR1 GTSNPN and CDR2 SVGIG (reference sequence). Trimming at V came to 3 bases and at J to 8 bases, leaving 6 bases not matched to a gene. CDR3 length: 13 residues. The CDR3 region has the DNA TGTGCCTGGAGAAGACAGGGGGCTGGAGGCTACACCTTC. It specifies CAWRRQGAGGYTF.

The chain recombines TRBV7-2 with TRBJ2-7; D tentatively fits TRBD1 or TRBD2 (5 bases each). There are 15 residues in the CDR3. Germline V gives CDR1 SGHTA, CDR2 FQGNSA. V gave up 5 bases and J gave up 10 bases, with 24 bases separating them. The CDR3 protein is CASSPETGTPGGQYF. In DNA, the CDR3 is TGTGCCAGCAGCCCAGAAACCGGGACCCCCGGCGGTCAGTACTTC. The variable domain in full, with the rest retrieved from reference TRBV7-2 and TRBJ2-7, is GAGVSQSPSNKVTEKGKDVELRCDPISGHTALYWYRQSLGQGLEFLIYFQGNSAPDKSGLPSDRFSAERTGGSVSTLTIQRTQQEDSAVYLCASSPETGTPGGQYFGPGTRLTVT.

J is TRBJ2-1 and V is TRBV12-2. TRBV12-2 constitutes a pseudogene. The CDR3 is made up of 16 amino acids. As DNA, the CDR3 is TGTGCAAGTCGCTTAGCGGGCAGGACCTCCTACAATGAGCAGTTCTTC. Translation: CASRLAGRTSYNEQFF.

The gene calls are TRBV4-2 and TRBJ2-7; D is perhaps TRBD2 (5 bases). CDR1 and CDR2 (germline): LGHNA, YNFKEQ. Trimming cost V 4 bases and J 3 bases, with 13 bases left between them. The CDR3 totals 14 residues. The CDR3 sequence is CASSPFRDNYEQYF. In DNA form, the CDR3 reads TGTGCCAGCAGCCCCTTCCGGGATAACTACGAGCAGTACTTC.

The rearrangement uses TRBV27 and TRBJ2-3; TRBD2 matches 9 bases. This CDR3 has 17 residues. V shed 2 bases, J shed 0 bases, and the junction held 6 bases outside the gene matches. Germline CDR1 reads MNHEY; CDR2 reads SMNVEV (reference sequence). CDR3 coding DNA: TGTGCCAGCAGTTTAGAAGGACTAGCGCTTAGCACAGATACGCAGTATTTT. Its translation: CASSLEGLALSTDTQYF.

Here the CDR3 DNA reads TGTGCCAGCAGCAAAGGAGATTTAGGGACTAGCGGGAGAGGGGACATTCAGTACTTC. Residues: CASSKGDLGTSGRGDIQYF. The chain has TRBV21-1 and TRBJ2-4; the table's D call TRBD2 went unverified against the DNA. TRBV21-1 corresponds to a pseudogene. CDR3 size: 19 residues.

The chain is built from TRBV29-1 and TRBJ2-3; 12 bases are shared with TRBD2. Per the germline V gene, CDR1 is SQVTM and CDR2 is ANQGSEA. CDR3 length: 15 amino acids. With V trimmed by 6 bases and J by 3 bases, 7 bases remained unmatched. The CDR3 DNA reads TGCAGCGTAATCCTCACTAGCGGGAGGACAGATACGCAGTATTTT. Its protein is CSVILTSGRTDTQYF.

This clone is judged medium-sized (0.01 to 0.1%). Other nucleotide sequences from this sample produce the same CDR3. The rearrangement uses TRBV28 and TRBJ2-2, with D maybe TRBD2 (5 bases). CDR3 length: 13 amino acids. Per the germline V gene, CDR1 is MDHEN and CDR2 is SYDVKM. Between the trimmed V and J ends, which lost 3 bases and 5 bases, there was a span of 7 bases. The CDR3 is CASSFRGTGELFF. In DNA form, the CDR3 reads TGTGCCAGCAGTTTTCGAGGGACCGGGGAGCTGTTTTTT.

About this clone itself: The sample holds other DNA sequences that translate to the same CDR3. V usage is TRBV7-9 and J usage is TRBJ2-3; TRBD2 matches 7 bases. The CDR3 extends over 17 amino acids. Looked up from germline, CDR1 is SEHNR and CDR2 is FQNEAQ (reference sequence). The V and J ends lost 3 bases and 4 bases, in that order; junction bases with no gene match: 13. The CDR3 is CASSFPPGGGSPDTQYF. CDR3 nucleotide sequence: TGTGCCAGCAGCTTCCCCCCGGGGGGAGGGTCCCCAGATACGCAGTATTTT. The whole variable domain, filled in from reference TRBV7-9 and TRBJ2-3, reads DTGVSQNPRHKITKRGQNVTFRCDPISEHNRLYWYRQTLGQGPEFLTYFQNEAQLEKSRLLSDRFSAERPKGSFSTLEIQRTEQGDSAMYLCASSFPPGGGSPDTQYFGPGTRLTVL.

CDR3 nucleotides: TGTGCCAGCAGCTTGTACGACAGGGGAAACTATGGCTACACCTTC. Translating it yields CASSLYDRGNYGYTF. The chain recombines TRBV5-6 with TRBJ1-2; 8 bases line up with TRBD1. V trimming: 1 base; J trimming: 2 bases; junction bases outside the gene matches: 4. Germline loops: CDR1 SGHDT, CDR2 YYEEEE. This CDR3 region has 15 residues.

CDR3 bases: TGTGCCAGCATGGTAAACAGGATGCTCGGTACGCAGTATTTT. Its translation is CASMVNRMLGTQYF. The chain is built from TRBV6-1 and TRBJ2-3, with a tentative D call TRBD1 (5 bases). The germline V gene has CDR1 MNHNS and CDR2 SASEGT. Trimming shortened V by 7 bases and J by 8 bases, and 19 bases separated the two germline ends. This CDR3 has 14 residues.

This chain uses TRBV5-5 with TRBJ2-5; 7 bases match TRBD2. The J segment lost 6 bases and the V segment lost 2 bases, leaving 10 bases of the junction unmatched. Germline CDR1 is SGHKS and CDR2 is YYEKEE (reference sequence). This CDR3 comprises 15 residues. The CDR3 sequence: CASSFGEGRGKTQYF. The CDR3 DNA is TGTGCCAGCAGCTTTGGGGAAGGGAGGGGTAAGACCCAGTACTTC.

The chain combines TRBV28 with TRBJ2-7; D call uncertain. This CDR3 is 12 amino acids long. CDR1 MDHEN and CDR2 SYDVKM come from the germline V gene. With 8 bases removed from V and 2 bases from J, the gap between germline ends came to 10 bases. The CDR3 coding sequence is TGTGCCAGCGGGCCGCCCACCTACGAGCAGTACTTC. Its translation is CASGPPTYEQYF.

DNA of the CDR3: TGTGCCAGCAGTTCTTGGGGACAGGGATTAGATGGCTACACCTTC. It encodes CASSSWGQGLDGYTF. The V gene is TRBV6-5, the J gene TRBJ1-2; 9 positions match TRBD1. With 4 bases clipped from V and 6 bases from J, the junction kept 9 bases outside the gene matches. This CDR3 comprises 15 residues. The germline CDR1 and CDR2 sequences are MNHEY and SVGAGI.

The V gene is TRBV9, the J gene TRBJ1-1; D possibly corresponds to TRBD1 (6 bases). V was pared by 4 bases and J by 0 bases, with 25 bases between. Germline V gene lookup returns CDR1 SGDLS and CDR2 YYNGEE. This CDR3 region has 19 residues. CDR3 residues: CASSPSPGAARSVNTEAFF. Here the CDR3 DNA reads TGTGCCAGCAGCCCCTCGCCGGGGGCGGCGAGATCGGTGAACACTGAAGCTTTCTTT. The full variable domain, with the rest looked up from reference TRBV9 and TRBJ1-1, is DSGVTQTPKHLITATGQRVTLRCSPRSGDLSVYWYQQSLDQGLQFLIQYYNGEERAKGNILERFSAQQFPDLHSELNLSSLELGDSALYFCASSPSPGAARSVNTEAFFGQGTRLTVV.

J is TRBJ2-2 and V is TRBV5-1, with D perhaps matching TRBD1 (6 bases). The CDR3 sequence is 17 residues long. V dropped 1 base and J dropped 2 bases, with 15 bases sitting between them. Germline values: CDR1 SGHRS, CDR2 YFSETQ. The CDR3 here is CASSLRPGHTNTGELFF. The CDR3 coding sequence is TGCGCCAGCAGCTTGAGGCCGGGACACACAAACACCGGGGAGCTGTTTTTT.

The CDR3 DNA reads as TGTGCCAGCAGCTTAGGACATCAGGCTGAAGCTTTCTTT. Translated, it gives CASSLGHQAEAFF. The chain combines TRBV7-9 with TRBJ1-1; D not resolved. Germline V gives CDR1 SEHNR, CDR2 FQNEAQ (reference sequence). This CDR3 has 13 residues. Trimming pared 1 base from V and 6 bases from J, leaving 9 bases between.

The chain links TRBV29-1 to TRBJ2-5; 8 bases align to TRBD2. In germline, CDR1 is SQVTM, CDR2 ANQGSEA. The CDR3 runs to 14 residues. The V segment lost 4 bases and the J segment 4 bases; nucleotides outside the gene matches: 8. The CDR3 bases are TGCAGCGTTGTCGGCGGGAGCGGGGGAGAGACCCAGTACTTC. It specifies CSVVGGSGGETQYF.

The chain has TRBV10-3 and TRBJ2-1; TRBD1 agrees at 7 bases. This CDR3 contains 11 residues. Trimming removed 6 bases from V and 10 bases from J; junction bases left unmatched: 3. In germline, CDR1 is ENHRY, CDR2 SYGVKD. The CDR3 region has the DNA TGTGCCATCAGACAGGGGCAGGAGCAGTTCTTC. Amino acids: CAIRQGQEQFF.

The chain couples TRBV6-6 to TRBJ2-7; 10 bases fit TRBD1. The CDR3 covers 16 residues. Germline V gene lookup returns CDR1 MNHNY and CDR2 SVGAGI (reference sequence). V shed 7 bases and J 4 bases; nucleotides not matched to a gene: 13. The CDR3 sequence is CASTPSTGTGAYEQYF. For the CDR3, the DNA is TGTGCCAGCACCCCTAGTACCGGGACAGGGGCATACGAGCAGTACTTC.

The CDR3 DNA reads as TGTGCCAGCAATCCGGGACTGATGAACACTGAAGCTTTCTTT. This codes for CASNPGLMNTEAFF. The gene calls are TRBV9 and TRBJ1-1; D might be TRBD1 (5 bases). Germline V gene lookup returns CDR1 SGDLS and CDR2 YYNGEE. Trimming cost V 6 bases and J 0 bases, with 12 bases left between them. The CDR3 contains 14 residues.